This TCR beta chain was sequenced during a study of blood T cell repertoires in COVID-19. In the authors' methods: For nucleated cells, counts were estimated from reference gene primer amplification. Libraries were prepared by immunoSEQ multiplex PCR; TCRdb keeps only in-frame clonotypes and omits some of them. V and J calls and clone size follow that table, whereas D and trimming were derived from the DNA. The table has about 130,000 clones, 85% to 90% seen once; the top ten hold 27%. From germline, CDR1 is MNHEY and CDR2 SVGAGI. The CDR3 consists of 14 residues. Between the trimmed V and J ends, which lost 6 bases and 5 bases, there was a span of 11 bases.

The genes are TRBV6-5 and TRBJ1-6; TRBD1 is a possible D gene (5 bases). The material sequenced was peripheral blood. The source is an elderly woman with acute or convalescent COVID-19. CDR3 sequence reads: CASSATVHNSPLHF. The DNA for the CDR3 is TGTGCCAGCAGCGCGACAGTGCATAATTCACCCCTCCACTTT.